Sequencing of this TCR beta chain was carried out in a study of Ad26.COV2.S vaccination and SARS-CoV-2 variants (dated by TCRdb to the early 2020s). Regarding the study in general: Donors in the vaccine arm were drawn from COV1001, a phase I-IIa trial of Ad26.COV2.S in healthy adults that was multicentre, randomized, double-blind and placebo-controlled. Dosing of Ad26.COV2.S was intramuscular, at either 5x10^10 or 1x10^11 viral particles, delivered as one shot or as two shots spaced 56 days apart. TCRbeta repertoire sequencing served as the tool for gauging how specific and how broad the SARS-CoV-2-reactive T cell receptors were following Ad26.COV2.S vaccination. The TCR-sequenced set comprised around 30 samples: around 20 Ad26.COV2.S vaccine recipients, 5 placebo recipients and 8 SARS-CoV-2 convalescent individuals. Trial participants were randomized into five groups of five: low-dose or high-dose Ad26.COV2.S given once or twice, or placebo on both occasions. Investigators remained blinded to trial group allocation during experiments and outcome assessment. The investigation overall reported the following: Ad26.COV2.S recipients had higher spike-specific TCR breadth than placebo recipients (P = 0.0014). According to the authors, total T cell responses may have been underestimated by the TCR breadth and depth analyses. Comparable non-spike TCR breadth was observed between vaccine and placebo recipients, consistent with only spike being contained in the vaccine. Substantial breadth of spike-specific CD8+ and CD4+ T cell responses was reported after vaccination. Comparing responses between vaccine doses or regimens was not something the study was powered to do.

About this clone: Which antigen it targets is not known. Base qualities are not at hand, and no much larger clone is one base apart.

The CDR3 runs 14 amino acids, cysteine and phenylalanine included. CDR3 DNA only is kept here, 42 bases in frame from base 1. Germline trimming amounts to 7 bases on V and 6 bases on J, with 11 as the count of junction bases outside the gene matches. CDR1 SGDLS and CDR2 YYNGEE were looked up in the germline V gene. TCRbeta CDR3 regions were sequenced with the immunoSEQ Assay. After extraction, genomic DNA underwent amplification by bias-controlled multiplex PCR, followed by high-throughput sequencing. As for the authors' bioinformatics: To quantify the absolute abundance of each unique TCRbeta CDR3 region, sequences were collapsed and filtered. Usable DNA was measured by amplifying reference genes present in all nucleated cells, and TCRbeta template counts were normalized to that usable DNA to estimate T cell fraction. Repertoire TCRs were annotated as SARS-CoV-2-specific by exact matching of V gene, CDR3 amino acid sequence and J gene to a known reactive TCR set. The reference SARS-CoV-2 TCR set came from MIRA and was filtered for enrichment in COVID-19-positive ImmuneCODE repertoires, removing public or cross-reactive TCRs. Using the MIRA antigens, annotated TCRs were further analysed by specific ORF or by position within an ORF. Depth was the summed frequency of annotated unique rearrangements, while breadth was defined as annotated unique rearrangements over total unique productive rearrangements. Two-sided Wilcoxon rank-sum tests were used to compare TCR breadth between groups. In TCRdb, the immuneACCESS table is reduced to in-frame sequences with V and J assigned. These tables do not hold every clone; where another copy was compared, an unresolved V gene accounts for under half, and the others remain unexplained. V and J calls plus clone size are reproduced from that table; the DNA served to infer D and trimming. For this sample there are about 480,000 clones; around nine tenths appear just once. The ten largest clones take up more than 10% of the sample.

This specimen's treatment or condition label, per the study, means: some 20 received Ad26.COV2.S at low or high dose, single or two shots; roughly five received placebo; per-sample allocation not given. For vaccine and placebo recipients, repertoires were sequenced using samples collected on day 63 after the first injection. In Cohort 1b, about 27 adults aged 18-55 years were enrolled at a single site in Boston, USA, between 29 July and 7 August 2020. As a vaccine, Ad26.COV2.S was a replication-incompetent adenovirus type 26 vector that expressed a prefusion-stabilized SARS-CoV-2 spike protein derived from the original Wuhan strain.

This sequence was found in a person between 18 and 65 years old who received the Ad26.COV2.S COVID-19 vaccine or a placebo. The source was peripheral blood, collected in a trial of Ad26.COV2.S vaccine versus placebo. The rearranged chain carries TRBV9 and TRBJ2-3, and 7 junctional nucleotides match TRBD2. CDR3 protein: CASSRERGGDTQYF. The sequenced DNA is TGTGCCAGCTCTCGGGAGCGGGGCGGGGATACGCAGTATTTT.